This TCR beta chain was obtained from a study of persistence of HIV-infected CD4 T cells. Details on this clone: Its antigen is undetermined.

The stimulus was lysate of CMV-infected fibroblasts, about 11 ug/mL. CD40L/CD69 double-negative CD45RO-high memory CD4+ T cells were collected. These HIV-1-infected adults initiated suppressive ART in chronic infection. This was the immunoSEQ version 4 assay in survey mode. Clones were read by immunoSEQ multiplex PCR, and TCRdb kept only the in-frame ones, dropping some. The sample includes fewer than 30,000 clones, roughly 86% of them seen just once. The TCR was taken from an adult man with HIV who was CMV-seropositive. This specimen consisted of CD4+ T cells sorted from PBMCs after approximately 19-hour stimulation, obtained from a patient who received antiretroviral therapy.

CDR3 nucleotide sequence: TGTGCCAGCTCACCAGGGACAGGGGCTCAAGGCACCCAGTACTTC. Translated: CASSPGTGAQGTQYF. This chain joins TRBV18 and TRBJ2-5, with TRBD1 matching over 10 bases. From germline, CDR1 is KGHSH and CDR2 LQKENI. The junction had 8 bases not matched to a gene; V was cut back by 2 bases and J by 8 bases. This CDR3 region has 15 residues.